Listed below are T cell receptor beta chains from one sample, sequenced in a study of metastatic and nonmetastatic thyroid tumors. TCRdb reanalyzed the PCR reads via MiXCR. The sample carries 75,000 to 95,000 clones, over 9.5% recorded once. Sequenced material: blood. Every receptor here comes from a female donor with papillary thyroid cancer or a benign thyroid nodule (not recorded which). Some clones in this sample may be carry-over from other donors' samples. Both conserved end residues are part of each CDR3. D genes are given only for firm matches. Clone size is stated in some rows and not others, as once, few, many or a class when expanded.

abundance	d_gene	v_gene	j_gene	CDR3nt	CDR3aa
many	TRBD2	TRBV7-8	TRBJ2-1	TGTGCCAGCAGCCTTTCCAAGGCGGGGACTAGCGGCTACAATGAGCAGTTCTTC	CASSLSKAGTSGYNEQFF
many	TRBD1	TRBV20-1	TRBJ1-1	TGCAGTGCTCGGACAGGGGGGGGTTACACTGAAGCTTTCTTT	CSARTGGGYTEAFF
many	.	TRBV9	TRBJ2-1	TGTGCCAGCAACTCCTGGAAGGGGGGTCCCGGCAATGAGCAGTTCTTC	CASNSWKGGPGNEQFF
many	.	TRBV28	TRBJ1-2	TGTGCCAGCAGTCCCCACCTCCCCAGGGGTGAGGGCTACACCTTC	CASSPHLPRGEGYTF
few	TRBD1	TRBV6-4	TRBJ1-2	TGTGCCAGCAGTTATCCGACAGGGGGCGATGTCTACACCTTC	CASSYPTGGDVYTF
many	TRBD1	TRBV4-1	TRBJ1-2	TGCGCCAGCAGCCCCCCCGGACCAGGGGGCCCCCGGGACTATGGCTACACCTTC	CASSPPGPGGPRDYGYTF
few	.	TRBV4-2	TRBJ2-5	TGTGCCAGCAGCCAACTCGAGACCCAGTACTTC	CASSQLETQYF
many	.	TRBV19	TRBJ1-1	TGTGCCAGTAGTATTATGGCGAACGCTGAAGCTTTCTTT	CASSIMANAEAFF
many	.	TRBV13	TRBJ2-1	TGTGCCAGCAGCTTAAGCGGCTCCTACAATGAGCAGTTCTTC	CASSLSGSYNEQFF
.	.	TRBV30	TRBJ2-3	TGTGCCTGGAGCTCTGGGCTAGCTGGAATTGATACGCAGTATTTT	CAWSSGLAGIDTQYF
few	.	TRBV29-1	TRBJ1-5	TGCAGCGCGGCCGAAAATAGAAATCAGCCCCAGCATTTT	CSAAENRNQPQHF
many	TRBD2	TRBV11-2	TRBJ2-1	TGTGCCAGCAGCTTAGAAGTACTAGCGGGAGCGAGTGAGCAGTTCTTC	CASSLEVLAGASEQFF
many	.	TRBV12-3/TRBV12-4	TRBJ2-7	TGTGCCAGCAGTTTGAGGAGCTCCGAGCAGTACTTC	CASSLRSSEQYF
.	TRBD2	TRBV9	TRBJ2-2	TGTGCCAGCAGCGTAGGCCTAGCGGGGCCGGGGTTGGGCACCGGGGAGTTGTTTTTT	CASSVGLAGPGLGTGELFF
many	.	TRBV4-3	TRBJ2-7	TGCGCCAGCAGCCAATCCGGGGATTACGAGCAGTACTTC	CASSQSGDYEQYF
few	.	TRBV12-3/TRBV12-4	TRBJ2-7	.	CSSILDISYEQYF
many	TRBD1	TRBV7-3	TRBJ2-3	TGTGCCAGCAGCAAGGGACAGGCGCGCACAGATACGCAGTATTTT	CASSKGQARTDTQYF
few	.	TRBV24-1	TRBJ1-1	TGTGCCACCAGTGTGGGGAACACTGAAGCTTTCTTT	CATSVGNTEAFF
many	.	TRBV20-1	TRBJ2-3	TGCAGTGCCAGGCTTTTTGGCGTATCCACAGATACGCAGTATTTT	CSARLFGVSTDTQYF
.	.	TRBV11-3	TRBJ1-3	TGTGCCAGCAGCTCCGGGCCGTTAAACACCATATATTTT	CASSSGPLNTIYF
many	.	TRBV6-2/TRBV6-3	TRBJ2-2	TGTGCCAGCAGTTACTCGGGAGGAGGGGAGCTGTTTTTT	CASSYSGGGELFF
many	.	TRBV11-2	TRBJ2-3	TGTGCCAGCAGCTTAGGGAGCGTAGCCGTCACAGATACGCAGTATTTT	CASSLGSVAVTDTQYF
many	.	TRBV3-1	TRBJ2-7	TGTGCCAGCAGCCAAGGGCTCAGGCCGTCCTACGAGCAGTACTTC	CASSQGLRPSYEQYF
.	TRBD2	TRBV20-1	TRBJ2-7	TGCAGTGCTAGAGATGGGACTAAGGGTTCCTACGAGCAGTACTTC	CSARDGTKGSYEQYF
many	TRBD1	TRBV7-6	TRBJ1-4	TGTGCCAGCAGTAGGGACAGGGTTATTGGAAAACTGTTTTTT	CASSRDRVIGKLFF
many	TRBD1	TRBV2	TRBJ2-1	TGTGCCAGCAGGGCACCGGGACAGCGCGCGGCGGAGTTCTTC	CASRAPGQRAAEFF
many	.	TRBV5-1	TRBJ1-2	TGCGCCAGCAGCGAGGTACAGGGAGATGGCTACACCTTC	CASSEVQGDGYTF
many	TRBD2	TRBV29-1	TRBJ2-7	TGCAGCGTTGGGGACTACCCCTACGAGCAGTACTTC	CSVGDYPYEQYF
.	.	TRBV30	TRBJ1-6	TGTGCCTGGAGACGGGTTAATTCACCCCTACACTTT	CAWRRVNSPLHF
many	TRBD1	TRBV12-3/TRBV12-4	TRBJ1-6	TGTGCCAGCAGCCTCAGGGGGCTGGGTAATTCACCCCTCCACTTT	CASSLRGLGNSPLHF
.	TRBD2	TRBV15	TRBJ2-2	TGTGCCACCAGCAGAGGAGGGGGCGGGGGGGGTGAGCTGTTTTTT	CATSRGGGGGGELFF
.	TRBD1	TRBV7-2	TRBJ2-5	TGTGCCAGCAGCTTCGCGGGGACAGGGGAGACCCAGTACTTC	CASSFAGTGETQYF
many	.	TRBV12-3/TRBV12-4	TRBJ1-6	TGTGCCAGCAGTTTCTCCAATTCACCCCTCCACTTT	CASSFSNSPLHF
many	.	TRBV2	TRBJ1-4	TGTGCCAGCAGTATTTCCAGGGTCAAGGAAAAACTGTTTTTT	CASSISRVKEKLFF
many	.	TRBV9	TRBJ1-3	TGTGCCAGCAGCGTATCCGGTGGCTCAGGAGCCTTTGGTGAAAACACCATATATTTT	CASSVSGGSGAFGENTIYF
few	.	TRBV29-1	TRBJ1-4	TGCAGCGGAGGGAGTACCAATGAAAAACTGTTTTTT	CSGGSTNEKLFF
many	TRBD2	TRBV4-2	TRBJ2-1	TGTGCCAGCAGCCAACCGGGGGTTTGGCGGGGGGAGTCCTACAATGAGCAGTTCTTC	CASSQPGVWRGESYNEQFF
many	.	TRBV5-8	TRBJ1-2	TGTGCCAGCAGCTTGGCCACGGGGATCGGCGGCTACACCTTC	CASSLATGIGGYTF
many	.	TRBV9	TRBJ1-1	TGTGCCAGCAGCGTGGGTGGGGTTTGGGACACTGAAGCTTTCTTT	CASSVGGVWDTEAFF
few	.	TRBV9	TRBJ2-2	TGTGCCAGCAGCTCTTTGGCGGGTAACACCGGGGAGCTGTTTTTT	CASSSLAGNTGELFF
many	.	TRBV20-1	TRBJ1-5	TGCAGTGCTAATGATCAGGGCAATCAGCCCCAGCATTTT	CSANDQGNQPQHF
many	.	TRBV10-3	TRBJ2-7	TGTGCCATCAGACAGGGCATATACGAGCAGTACTTC	CAIRQGIYEQYF
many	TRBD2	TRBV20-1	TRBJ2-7	TGCAGTGCCATAGGACTAGCGGGTTCCTACGAGCAGTACTTC	CSAIGLAGSYEQYF
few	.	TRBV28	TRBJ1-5	TGTGCCAGCAGTTCTTACCCCCCCCAGCATTTT	CASSSYPPQHF
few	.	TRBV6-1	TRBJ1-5	TGTGCCAGCAGTGTGGATCCTCCAGGAAACCAGCCCCAGCATTTT	CASSVDPPGNQPQHF
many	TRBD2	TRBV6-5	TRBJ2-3	TGTGCCAGCAGTTACTCGGGACTAGCGGGAGGCACGACAGATACGCAGTATTTT	CASSYSGLAGGTTDTQYF
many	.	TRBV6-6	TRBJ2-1	TGTGCCAGCAGTTACAACCAGCGAGCCTACAATGAGCAGTTCTTC	CASSYNQRAYNEQFF
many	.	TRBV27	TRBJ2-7	TGTGCCAGCAGTTTATCATACAGGGCGGGAGAGCAGTACTTC	CASSLSYRAGEQYF
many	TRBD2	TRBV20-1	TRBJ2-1	TGCAGTGCTAGAGCCGGGACTAGCGGTACCTACAATGAGCAGTTCTTC	CSARAGTSGTYNEQFF
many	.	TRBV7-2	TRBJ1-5	TGTGCCAGCAGCATCGGGGGGGCCACTTATCAGCCCCAGCATTTT	CASSIGGATYQPQHF
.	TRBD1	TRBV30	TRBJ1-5	TGTGCCTGGAGCCCCGGACAGGGTGCTCAGCCCCAGCATTTT	CAWSPGQGAQPQHF
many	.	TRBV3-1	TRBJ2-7	TGTGCCAGCAGCCAAGTACCAGACTCCTACGAGCAGTACTTC	CASSQVPDSYEQYF